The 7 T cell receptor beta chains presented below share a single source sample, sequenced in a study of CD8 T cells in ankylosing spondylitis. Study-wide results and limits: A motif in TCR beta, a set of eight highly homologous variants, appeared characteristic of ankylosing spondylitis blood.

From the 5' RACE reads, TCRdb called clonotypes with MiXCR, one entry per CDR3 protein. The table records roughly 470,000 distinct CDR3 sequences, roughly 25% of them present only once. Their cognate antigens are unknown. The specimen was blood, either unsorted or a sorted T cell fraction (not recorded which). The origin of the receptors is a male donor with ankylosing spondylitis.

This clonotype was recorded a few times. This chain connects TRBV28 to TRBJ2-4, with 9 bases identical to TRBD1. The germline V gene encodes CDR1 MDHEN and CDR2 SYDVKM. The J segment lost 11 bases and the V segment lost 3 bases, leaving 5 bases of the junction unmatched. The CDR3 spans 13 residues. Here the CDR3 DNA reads TGTGCCAGCAGTTTGGACAGGGGAATTGTTCAGTACTTC. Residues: CASSLDRGIVQYF.

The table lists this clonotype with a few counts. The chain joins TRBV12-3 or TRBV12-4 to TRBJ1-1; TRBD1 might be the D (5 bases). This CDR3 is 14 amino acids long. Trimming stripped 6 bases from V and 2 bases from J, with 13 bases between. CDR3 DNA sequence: TGTGCCAGCAGGTCGGGACGGATAAACACTGAAGCTTTCTTT. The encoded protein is CASRSGRINTEAFF.

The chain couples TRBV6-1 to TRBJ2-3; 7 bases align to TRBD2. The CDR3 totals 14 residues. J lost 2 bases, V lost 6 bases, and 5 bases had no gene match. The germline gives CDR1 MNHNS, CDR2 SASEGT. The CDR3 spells CASSPGLHTDTQYF. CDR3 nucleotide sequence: TGTGCCAGCAGCCCGGGACTACACACAGATACGCAGTATTTT.

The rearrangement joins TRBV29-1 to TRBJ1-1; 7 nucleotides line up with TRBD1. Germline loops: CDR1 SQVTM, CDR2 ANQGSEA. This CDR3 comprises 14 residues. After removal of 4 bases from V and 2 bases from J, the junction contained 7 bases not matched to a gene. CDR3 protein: CSVGVAGGNTEAFF. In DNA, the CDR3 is TGCAGCGTTGGAGTGGCAGGGGGTAACACTGAAGCTTTCTTT.

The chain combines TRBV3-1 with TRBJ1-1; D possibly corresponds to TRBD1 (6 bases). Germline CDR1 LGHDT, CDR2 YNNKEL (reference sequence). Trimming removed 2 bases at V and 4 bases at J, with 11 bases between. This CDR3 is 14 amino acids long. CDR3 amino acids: CASSQPLGATEAFF. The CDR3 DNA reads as TGTGCCAGCAGCCAACCGTTGGGGGCCACTGAAGCTTTCTTT. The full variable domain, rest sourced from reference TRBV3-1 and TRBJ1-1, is DTAVSQTPKYLVTQMGNDKSIKCEQNLGHDTMYWYKQDSKKFLKIMFSYNNKELIINETVPNRFSPKSPDKAHLNLHINSLELGDSAVYFCASSQPLGATEAFFGQGTRLTVV.

CDR3 loop: CASSPRASSYNEQFF. The CDR3 DNA is TGTGCCAGCAGCCCCCGGGCCAGCTCCTACAATGAGCAGTTCTTC. The rearrangement uses TRBV11-2 and TRBJ2-1; D remains ambiguous. Trimming took off 5 bases at V and 0 bases at J, with 11 bases between the two ends. The germline V gene encodes CDR1 SGHAT and CDR2 FQNNGV. The CDR3 is 15 residues long.

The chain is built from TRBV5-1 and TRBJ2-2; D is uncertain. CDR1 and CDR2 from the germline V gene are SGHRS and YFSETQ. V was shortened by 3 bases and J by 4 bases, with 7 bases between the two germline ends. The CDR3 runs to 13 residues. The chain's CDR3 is CASSWTATGELFF. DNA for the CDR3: TGCGCCAGCAGCTGGACCGCCACCGGGGAGCTGTTTTTT.